A selection of T cell receptor beta chains follows, all from one sample in a study of T cell responses to AZD1222 COVID-19 vaccine. The assay was immunoSEQ multiplex PCR, and TCRdb's table has in-frame clones only and misses some. The profile covers approximately 140,000 clones, with about 92% appearing a single time and around 1.9% taken by the ten largest. The sequencing here drew on peripheral blood, taken on day 0 of AZD1222 vaccination. The receptor source for this set is an adult in good health. CDR3s include the opening cysteine and the closing phenylalanine or tryptophan. Each record gives: D gene, clone size, J gene, CDR3 length, V gene, CDR3 protein, CDR3 DNA. The D gene is left open where the match is weak. Rows may omit the clone size; those that give it use once, few, many or a size class.

d_call: TRBD2; clone_size: few; j_call: TRBJ2-2; cdr3_length: 16; v_call: TRBV28; cdr3_aa: CASSPGGAGAAGELFF; cdr3_nt: TGTGCCAGCAGCCCCGGGGGGGCGGGAGCAGCCGGGGAGCTGTTTTTT
d_call: .; clone_size: once; j_call: TRBJ1-1; cdr3_length: 14; v_call: TRBV3-1/TRBV3-2; cdr3_aa: CASSQFTLPTEAFF; cdr3_nt: TGTGCCAGCAGCCAATTCACCCTCCCCACTGAAGCTTTCTTT
d_call: .; clone_size: .; j_call: TRBJ2-2; cdr3_length: 16; v_call: TRBV6-4; cdr3_aa: CASSDGAGHDTGELFF; cdr3_nt: TGTGCCAGCAGTGACGGGGCAGGGCACGACACCGGGGAGCTGTTTTTT
d_call: .; clone_size: few; j_call: TRBJ2-3; cdr3_length: 13; v_call: TRBV5-6; cdr3_aa: CASSSAGADTQYF; cdr3_nt: TGTGCCAGCAGCTCTGCAGGGGCAGATACGCAGTATTTT
d_call: TRBD2; clone_size: .; j_call: TRBJ2-5; cdr3_length: 15; v_call: TRBV24-1; cdr3_aa: CATSDASGSGETQYF; cdr3_nt: TGTGCCACCAGTGACGCTAGCGGAAGCGGAGAGACCCAGTACTTC
d_call: TRBD2; clone_size: .; j_call: TRBJ2-5; cdr3_length: 14; v_call: TRBV4-1; cdr3_aa: CASSQVLAVETQYF; cdr3_nt: TGCGCCAGCAGCCAAGTACTAGCGGTAGAGACCCAGTACTTC
d_call: .; clone_size: once; j_call: TRBJ1-2; cdr3_length: 12; v_call: TRBV6-5; cdr3_aa: CASRGTNYGYTF; cdr3_nt: TGTGCCAGCAGGGGGACCAACTATGGCTACACCTTC
d_call: .; clone_size: .; j_call: TRBJ1-5; cdr3_length: 14; v_call: TRBV2; cdr3_aa: CASSVTRGNQPQHF; cdr3_nt: TGTGCCAGCAGTGTAACCCGGGGCAATCAGCCCCAGCATTTT
d_call: TRBD1; clone_size: .; j_call: TRBJ2-3; cdr3_length: 15; v_call: TRBV5-6; cdr3_aa: CASSPGTAYTDTQYF; cdr3_nt: TGTGCCAGCAGCCCCGGGACAGCATATACAGATACGCAGTATTTT
d_call: TRBD1; clone_size: .; j_call: TRBJ1-6; cdr3_length: 15; v_call: TRBV6-5; cdr3_aa: CASSLTDRGNSPLHF; cdr3_nt: TGTGCCAGCAGTCTGACCGACAGGGGGAATTCACCCCTCCACTTT
d_call: TRBD2; clone_size: .; j_call: TRBJ2-1; cdr3_length: 15; v_call: TRBV9; cdr3_aa: CASSVVGLGYNEQFF; cdr3_nt: TGTGCCAGCAGCGTAGTGGGACTAGGATACAATGAGCAGTTCTTC
d_call: .; clone_size: .; j_call: TRBJ2-2; cdr3_length: 17; v_call: TRBV7-8; cdr3_aa: CASSSWTGRGTTGELFF; cdr3_nt: TGTGCCAGCAGCTCCTGGACAGGGAGGGGTACAACCGGGGAGCTGTTTTTT
d_call: .; clone_size: .; j_call: TRBJ1-5; cdr3_length: 17; v_call: TRBV3-1/TRBV3-2; cdr3_aa: CASSLSRAYGANQPQHF; cdr3_nt: TGTGCCAGCAGCCTTAGCAGGGCTTATGGGGCCAATCAGCCCCAGCATTTT
d_call: .; clone_size: once; j_call: TRBJ1-5; cdr3_length: 14; v_call: TRBV19; cdr3_aa: CASSIGQGNQPQHF; cdr3_nt: TGTGCCAGTAGTATAGGACAGGGCAATCAGCCCCAGCATTTT
d_call: .; clone_size: few; j_call: TRBJ1-2; cdr3_length: 15; v_call: TRBV3-1/TRBV3-2; cdr3_aa: CASSQSPREAYGYTF; cdr3_nt: TGTGCCAGCAGCCAAAGCCCAAGGGAAGCGTATGGCTACACCTTC
d_call: TRBD2; clone_size: .; j_call: TRBJ2-3; cdr3_length: 16; v_call: TRBV7-2; cdr3_aa: CASSLAPLAGSDTQYF; cdr3_nt: TGTGCCAGCAGCTTAGCGCCACTAGCGGGGTCAGATACGCAGTATTTT
d_call: .; clone_size: .; j_call: TRBJ1-1; cdr3_length: 14; v_call: TRBV3-1/TRBV3-2; cdr3_aa: CASRARGVNTEAFF; cdr3_nt: TGTGCCAGCAGAGCTCGGGGGGTGAACACTGAAGCTTTCTTT
d_call: .; clone_size: .; j_call: TRBJ1-6; cdr3_length: 14; v_call: TRBV2; cdr3_aa: CASSTGTSNSPLHF; cdr3_nt: TGTGCCAGCAGTACCGGGACAAGTAATTCACCCCTCCACTTT
d_call: TRBD1; clone_size: .; j_call: TRBJ1-2; cdr3_length: 13; v_call: TRBV5-1; cdr3_aa: CASSPGQGGGYTF; cdr3_nt: TGCGCCAGCAGCCCCGGACAGGGTGGGGGCTACACCTTC
d_call: .; clone_size: .; j_call: TRBJ1-1; cdr3_length: 15; v_call: TRBV6-5; cdr3_aa: CASSYSQGAGHKAFF; cdr3_nt: TGTGCCAGCAGTTACTCCCAAGGGGCAGGGCATAAGGCTTTCTTT
d_call: .; clone_size: .; j_call: TRBJ2-7; cdr3_length: 13; v_call: TRBV19; cdr3_aa: CASSKQTFLEQYF; cdr3_nt: TGTGCCAGTAGTAAACAGACATTTCTCGAGCAGTACTTC
d_call: TRBD1; clone_size: .; j_call: TRBJ1-6; cdr3_length: 15; v_call: TRBV6-5; cdr3_aa: CASSHTTGDNSPLHF; cdr3_nt: TGTGCCAGCAGTCATACTACAGGGGATAATTCACCCCTCCACTTT
d_call: .; clone_size: .; j_call: TRBJ2-2; cdr3_length: 15; v_call: TRBV19; cdr3_aa: CASSWAGMNTGELFF; cdr3_nt: TGTGCCAGTAGTTGGGCGGGGATGAACACCGGGGAGCTGTTTTTT
d_call: .; clone_size: .; j_call: TRBJ2-5; cdr3_length: 15; v_call: TRBV7-2; cdr3_aa: CASSEGRGLQETQYF; cdr3_nt: TGTGCCAGCAGCGAGGGGCGGGGTCTCCAAGAGACCCAGTACTTC